The 16 T cell receptor beta chains in this list originate from one sample, sequenced in a study of T cell responses to AZD1222 COVID-19 vaccine. Profiled with immunoSEQ multiplex PCR; TCRdb holds only in-frame clones, not every one. Of more than 140,000 clones listed, about 93% were seen once; the top ten hold 4.5% to 6.5%. The sample here was peripheral blood, taken on day 0 of AZD1222 vaccination. The receptors originated from an adult in good health.

The V and J genes are TRBV6-8 and TRBJ2-1; 8 nucleotides line up with TRBD1. CDR1 and CDR2 (germline): MNHGY, SAAAGT. V was clipped by 5 bases and J by 5 bases; unmatched bases: 5. The CDR3 contains 14 residues. In DNA, the CDR3 is TGTGCCAGCAGTGTAGACAGGGGTCACAATGAGCAGTTCTTC. Its translation: CASSVDRGHNEQFF.

This clone appeared a single time. This sequence joins TRBV27 and TRBJ2-7; D ambiguous. Germline CDR1 and CDR2: MNHEY and SMNVEV (reference sequence). The CDR3 has 13 amino acids. V gave up 6 bases and J gave up 6 bases, with 15 bases separating them. CDR3 protein: CASSSLVSGEQYF. The CDR3, as DNA: TGTGCCAGCAGCTCCCTAGTGTCGGGCGAGCAGTACTTC.

The chain has TRBV6-2 or TRBV6-3 and TRBJ2-1; D uncertain. The V end was cut by 8 bases, the J end by 12 bases, with 11 bases between. The CDR3 covers 10 residues. The V gene's germline CDR1 is MNHEY and CDR2 SVGEGT. CDR3 in amino acids: CASGSGWQFF. CDR3 DNA: TGTGCCAGCGGTTCGGGTTGGCAGTTCTTC.

This chain connects TRBV7-8 to TRBJ2-3, with D perhaps TRBD2 (5 bases). Deletions cut 0 bases from V and 0 bases from J, with 22 bases between. Germline V lookup: CDR1 SGHVS, CDR2 FQNEAQ. The CDR3 is 20 residues long. DNA for the CDR3: TGTGCCAGCAGCTTAGCGTCCCTAGCATTTAATTTTCTTAGCACAGATACGCAGTATTTT. This gives the protein CASSLASLAFNFLSTDTQYF.

V is TRBV6-5 and J is TRBJ1-5; the D is unclear. CDR1 is MNHEY and CDR2 is SVGAGI in the germline V gene. The CDR3 runs 15 residues. Trimming removed 0 bases from V and 1 base from J, with 7 bases in between. The DNA for the CDR3 is TGTGCCAGCAGTTACTCGAGCGCGAGCAATCAGCCCCAGCATTTT. Protein sequence: CASSYSSASNQPQHF.

The J gene is TRBJ1-2, the V gene TRBV16, with D unresolved. The CDR3 loop spans 17 amino acids. V shed 2 bases and J shed 4 bases, with 20 bases lying between them. CDR1 KGHSY and CDR2 FQNENV come from the germline V gene. CDR3 sequence (DNA): TGTGCCAGCAGCCAACTAAGGGCTCCCGCTTCTATCTATGGCTACACCTTC. This sequence encodes CASSQLRAPASIYGYTF.

The chain carries TRBV3-1 (or the pseudogene TRBV3-2) and TRBJ1-5; the match to TRBD1 covers 8 bases. Germline V gives CDR1 LGHDT, CDR2 YNNKEL (reference sequence). J lost 6 bases, V lost 4 bases, and 11 bases had no gene match. The CDR3 covers 16 residues. CDR3 coding DNA: TGTGCCAGCAGCCGCCTATGGACAGGGACAGCTCAGCCCCAGCATTTT. Its translation: CASSRLWTGTAQPQHF.

This chain uses TRBV27 with TRBJ1-1; 8 positions agree with TRBD1. The V gene end was trimmed by 3 bases and the J gene end by 5 bases; junction bases not matched to a gene: 5. Germline-derived CDR1 and CDR2 are MNHEY and SMNVEV (reference sequence). This CDR3 has 14 residues. CDR3 nucleotides: TGTGCCAGCAGTTTTTCAGGGGGCGCGACTGAAGCTTTCTTT. It codes for CASSFSGGATEAFF.

This clone was seen just once. The gene calls are TRBV18 and TRBJ1-1; TRBD1 is a possible D gene (6 bases). The CDR3 loop spans 15 amino acids. Trimming shortened V by 4 bases and J by 1 base, and 13 bases separated the two germline ends. Germline V gene data show CDR1 as KGHSH and CDR2 as LQKENI. CDR3 sequence: CASSLNRVENTEAFF. The CDR3 DNA follows: TGTGCCAGCTCACTTAACAGGGTGGAGAACACTGAAGCTTTCTTT. Using reference TRBV18 and TRBJ1-1 for the parts outside the CDR3, the full variable domain is NAGVMQNPRHLVRRRGQEARLRCSPMKGHSHVYWYRQLPEEGLKFMVYLQKENIIDESGMPKERFSAEFPKEGPSILRIQQVVRGDSAAYFCASSLNRVENTEAFFGQGTRLTVV.

The chain employs TRBV11-3 and TRBJ2-2; D ambiguous. CDR1 is SGHNT and CDR2 is YENEEA in the germline V gene. The germline V and J ends were trimmed by 1 base and 1 base, with 4 bases remaining between them. The CDR3 has 14 residues. The CDR3 bases are TGTGCCAGCAGCTTAGGAATGAACACCGGGGAGCTGTTTTTT. It codes for CASSLGMNTGELFF. Looking up the rest from reference TRBV11-3 and TRBJ2-2 gives the full variable domain: EAGVVQSPRYKIIEKKQPVAFWCNPISGHNTLYWYLQNLGQGPELLIRYENEEAVDDSQLPKDRFSAERLKGVDSTLKIQPAELGDSAVYLCASSLGMNTGELFFGEGSRLTVL.

This clone was counted a single time. This chain links TRBV6-2 or TRBV6-3 with TRBJ1-1; 9 nucleotides align to TRBD1. CDR1 is MNHEY, CDR2 SVGEGT, per germline. V was clipped by 5 bases and J by 1 base; unmatched bases: 8. The CDR3 loop spans 16 amino acids. This CDR3 is CASSRQGVYKNTEAFF. CDR3 DNA: TGTGCCAGCAGTCGACAGGGGGTCTATAAGAACACTGAAGCTTTCTTT.

V is TRBV6-5 and J is TRBJ2-1, with unresolved D. Germline loops: CDR1 MNHEY, CDR2 SVGAGI. Trimming took off 6 bases at V and 8 bases at J, with 8 bases between the two ends. The CDR3 runs to 11 residues. CDR3 in DNA: TGTGCCAGCAGATCACACGATGAGCAGTTCTTC. Protein: CASRSHDEQFF.

This chain links TRBV18 with TRBJ1-1, with TRBD1 matching over 10 bases. With 5 bases clipped from V and 11 bases from J, the junction kept 5 bases outside the gene matches. The CDR3 runs 12 residues. The germline gives CDR1 KGHSH, CDR2 LQKENI. CDR3 sequence (DNA): TGTGCCAGCTCAGACAGGGGGCTTGAGGCTTTCTTT. It codes for CASSDRGLEAFF.

V and J are TRBV24-1 and TRBJ2-2; TRBD1 aligns across 8 bases. Looked up from germline, CDR1 is KGHDR and CDR2 is SFDVKD. The length of the CDR3 is 14 residues. V lost 12 bases to trimming and J lost 3 bases; unmatched junction nucleotides: 8. The CDR3 reads CAVRTGWDTGELFF. The CDR3 coding sequence is TGTGCCGTACGGACAGGGTGGGACACCGGGGAGCTGTTTTTT.

The chain employs TRBV12-3 or TRBV12-4 and TRBJ2-7; 8 positions match TRBD1. V was pared by 6 bases and J by 4 bases, with 5 bases of the junction left unmatched. CDR3 length: 13 residues. CDR3 DNA: TGTGCCAGCAGCGGACAGGGTTTTTACGAGCAGTACTTC. Translation gives CASSGQGFYEQYF.

The rearrangement joins TRBV2 to TRBJ2-1; 14 bases are shared with TRBD2. Per germline, CDR1 SNHLY and CDR2 FYNNEI. This CDR3 is 15 amino acids long. V lost 6 bases and J lost 8; bases outside the gene matches: 6. The CDR3 loop reads CASRETSGRAYEQFF. The CDR3 DNA reads TGTGCCAGCAGAGAGACTAGCGGGAGGGCCTATGAGCAGTTCTTC.